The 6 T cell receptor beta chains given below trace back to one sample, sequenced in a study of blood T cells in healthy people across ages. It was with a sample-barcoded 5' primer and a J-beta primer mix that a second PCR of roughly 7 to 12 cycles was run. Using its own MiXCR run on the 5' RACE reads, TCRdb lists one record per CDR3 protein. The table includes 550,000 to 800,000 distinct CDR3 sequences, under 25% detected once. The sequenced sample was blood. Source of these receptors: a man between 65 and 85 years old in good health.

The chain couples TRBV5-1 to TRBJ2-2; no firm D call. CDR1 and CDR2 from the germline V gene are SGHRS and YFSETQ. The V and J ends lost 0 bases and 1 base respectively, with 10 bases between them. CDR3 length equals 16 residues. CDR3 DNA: TGCGCCAGCAGCTTGGCAGGATCTTTGAACACCGGGGAGCTGTTTTTT. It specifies CASSLAGSLNTGELFF.

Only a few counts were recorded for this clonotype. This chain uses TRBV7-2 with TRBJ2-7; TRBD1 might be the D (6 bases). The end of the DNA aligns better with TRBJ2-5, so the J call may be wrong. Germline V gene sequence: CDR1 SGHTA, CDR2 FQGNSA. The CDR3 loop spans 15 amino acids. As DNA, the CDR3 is TGTGCCAGCAGTACTACTCTGGGGGCCAAGGAGACCCAGTACTTC. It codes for CASSTTLGAKETQYF.

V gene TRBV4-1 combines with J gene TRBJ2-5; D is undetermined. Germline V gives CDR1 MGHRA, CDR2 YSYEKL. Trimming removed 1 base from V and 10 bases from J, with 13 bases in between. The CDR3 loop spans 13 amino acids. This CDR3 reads CASSQVSWADQYF. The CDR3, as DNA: TGCGCCAGCAGCCAAGTTTCCTGGGCGGACCAGTACTTC.

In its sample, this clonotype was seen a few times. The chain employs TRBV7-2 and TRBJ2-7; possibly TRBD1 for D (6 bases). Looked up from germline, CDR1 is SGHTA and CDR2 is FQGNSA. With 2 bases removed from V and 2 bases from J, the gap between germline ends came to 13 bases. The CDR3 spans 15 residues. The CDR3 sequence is CASSLTGIPTYEQYF. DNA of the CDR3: TGTGCCAGCAGCTTAACAGGGATCCCCACCTACGAGCAGTACTTC.

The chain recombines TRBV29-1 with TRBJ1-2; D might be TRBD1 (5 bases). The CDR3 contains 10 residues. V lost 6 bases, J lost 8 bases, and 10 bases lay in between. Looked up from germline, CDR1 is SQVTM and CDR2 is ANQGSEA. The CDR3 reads CSVADSGYTF. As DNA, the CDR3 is TGCAGCGTCGCCGACAGCGGCTACACCTTC.

The CDR3: CASSQKTRDRDTGELFF. The CDR3 DNA reads TGTGCCAGCAGCCAAAAGACCCGGGACAGGGACACCGGGGAGCTGTTTTTT. The chain employs TRBV14 and TRBJ2-2; 9 bases are a match to TRBD1. The germline gives CDR1 SGHDN, CDR2 FVKESK. The CDR3 runs 17 residues. V lost 2 bases to trimming and J lost 3 bases; unmatched junction nucleotides: 7.